These 2 T cell receptor beta chains originate from one sample sequenced in a study of cytomegalovirus exposure and HLA in healthy donors. With 60 Vbeta and 13 Jbeta primers, the PCR was carried out. Generated by immunoSEQ multiplex PCR, the TCRdb table keeps only in-frame clones and is missing some. This table holds 120,000 or so clones, roughly 80% found once. Sequencing was done on a sample of PBMCs. These receptors originate from a woman aged 40 to 49 in good health and CMV-seropositive.

The J gene is TRBJ1-1, the V gene TRBV19; tentative D call: TRBD1 (5 bases). Trimming pared 5 bases from V and 5 bases from J, leaving 12 bases between. CDR1 and CDR2 from the germline V gene are LNHDA and SQIVND (reference sequence). The CDR3 has 13 residues. The CDR3 spells CASSLDGGTEAFF. Here the CDR3 DNA reads TGTGCCAGTAGTCTGGACGGGGGGACTGAAGCTTTCTTT.

This chain connects TRBV7-2 to TRBJ2-7; TRBD1 is a possible D gene (5 bases). This CDR3 region has 16 residues. Trimming removed 4 bases from V and 0 bases from J, with 16 bases in between. CDR1 is SGHTA, CDR2 FQGNSA, per germline. The CDR3 sequence: CASSSRGSRSSYEQYF. In DNA, the CDR3 is TGTGCCAGCAGCTCTAGGGGAAGCCGTAGCTCCTACGAGCAGTACTTC.